This is a list of T cell receptor beta chains from one sample in a study of CD8+CD57+ T cells in acquired aplastic anemia. From the reads, TCRdb called clonotypes with MiXCR, one entry per CDR3 protein. The table records roughly 93,000 distinct CDR3 sequences, roughly two thirds of them present only once. Input material: sorted CD4+, CD8+, or CD8+CD57+ T cells (not recorded which) from PBMCs. The receptors originated from a human donor with aplastic anemia. Both conserved end residues are part of each CDR3. The D gene is left open where the match is weak. A row's size may be missing; if present it is once, few, many or a size class.

clone size: -
V gene: TRBV18
D gene: TRBD1
J gene: TRBJ1-4
CDR3 protein: CASSTRQGYEKLFF
CDR3 DNA: TGTGCCAGCTCAACCAGACAGGGGTATGAAAAACTGTTTTTT

clone size: -
V gene: TRBV11-2
D gene: TRBD1
J gene: TRBJ2-7
CDR3 protein: CASRYPGQGFHEQYF
CDR3 DNA: TGTGCCAGCAGGTACCCGGGACAGGGTTTTCACGAGCAGTACTTC

clone size: -
V gene: TRBV19
D gene: -
J gene: TRBJ1-1
CDR3 protein: CASSIDGSSHLTEAFF
CDR3 DNA: TGTGCCAGTAGTATCGACGGATCTTCTCACCTCACTGAAGCTTTCTTT

clone size: few
V gene: TRBV2
D gene: -
J gene: TRBJ1-2
CDR3 protein: CASTQYRDYGYTF
CDR3 DNA: TGTGCCAGCACGCAGTACAGGGACTATGGCTACACCTTC

clone size: -
V gene: TRBV7-9
D gene: -
J gene: TRBJ1-2
CDR3 protein: CASSSSDTYGYTF
CDR3 DNA: TGTGCCAGCAGCTCTTCGGACACGTATGGCTACACCTTC

clone size: few
V gene: TRBV24-1
D gene: -
J gene: TRBJ2-3
CDR3 protein: CATSDSGGPNTDTQYF
CDR3 DNA: TGTGCCACCAGTGATTCGGGGGGCCCTAACACAGATACGCAGTATTTT

clone size: few
V gene: TRBV15
D gene: -
J gene: TRBJ2-7
CDR3 protein: CATSRELGYEQYF
CDR3 DNA: TGTGCCACCAGCAGAGAACTCGGCTACGAGCAGTACTTC

clone size: many
V gene: TRBV19
D gene: TRBD1
J gene: TRBJ1-2
CDR3 protein: CASSPDRSNYGYTF
CDR3 DNA: TGTGCCAGTAGCCCGGACAGGTCAAACTATGGCTACACCTTC

clone size: once
V gene: TRBV24-1
D gene: TRBD1
J gene: TRBJ1-2
CDR3 protein: CATSDPGQGRGYTF
CDR3 DNA: TGTGCCACCAGTGATCCCGGACAGGGGCGAGGCTACACCTTC

clone size: many
V gene: TRBV10-1
D gene: -
J gene: TRBJ1-1
CDR3 protein: CASSLRRGRDTEAFF
CDR3 DNA: TGCGCCAGCAGCCTCAGGAGAGGTCGAGACACTGAAGCTTTCTTT

clone size: -
V gene: TRBV24-1
D gene: -
J gene: TRBJ2-1
CDR3 protein: CATTINSYNEQFF
CDR3 DNA: TGTGCCACCACGATCAACTCCTACAATGAGCAGTTCTTC

clone size: -
V gene: TRBV7-2
D gene: -
J gene: TRBJ1-6
CDR3 protein: CASGAPVSSPLHF
CDR3 DNA: TGTGCCAGCGGCGCTCCTGTGAGTTCACCCCTCCACTTT

clone size: -
V gene: TRBV5-8
D gene: -
J gene: TRBJ2-5
CDR3 protein: CASSLVSYTQETQYF
CDR3 DNA: TGTGCCAGCAGCTTGGTGTCGTACACGCAAGAGACCCAGTACTTC

clone size: -
V gene: TRBV20-1
D gene: TRBD1
J gene: TRBJ1-2
CDR3 protein: CSAGGDRARGYTF
CDR3 DNA: TGCAGTGCTGGAGGGGACAGGGCAAGAGGCTACACCTTC